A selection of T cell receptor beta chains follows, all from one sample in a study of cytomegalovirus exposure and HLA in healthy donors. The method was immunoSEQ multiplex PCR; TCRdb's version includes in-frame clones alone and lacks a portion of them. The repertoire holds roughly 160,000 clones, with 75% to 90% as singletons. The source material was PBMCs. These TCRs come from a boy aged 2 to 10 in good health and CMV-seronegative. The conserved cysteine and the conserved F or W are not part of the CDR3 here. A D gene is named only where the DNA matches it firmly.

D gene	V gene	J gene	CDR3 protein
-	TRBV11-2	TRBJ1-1	ASSLGENSNTEAF
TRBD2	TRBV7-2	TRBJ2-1	ASSSAGDSYNEQF
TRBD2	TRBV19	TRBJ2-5	ASSIYGTSGGQETQY
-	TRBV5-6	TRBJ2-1	ASSLLKGYNEQF
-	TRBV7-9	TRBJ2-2	ASSQGGAGELF
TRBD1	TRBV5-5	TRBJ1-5	ASSLAGTANNQPQH
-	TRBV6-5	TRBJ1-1	ASSYWGKQNTEAF
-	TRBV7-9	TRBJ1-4	ASSSQGLSEKLF
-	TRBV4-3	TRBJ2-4	ASSPSPGTLYKNIQY
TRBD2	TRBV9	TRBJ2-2	ASSVESSGGAGELF
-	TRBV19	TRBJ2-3	ASSRQGGGTDTQY
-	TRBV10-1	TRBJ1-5	AISGHSNQPQH
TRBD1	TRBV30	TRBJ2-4	AWSPPGQDIQY
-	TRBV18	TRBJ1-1	ASSPNNLNTEAF
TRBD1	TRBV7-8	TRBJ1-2	ASSLGGTAYGYT
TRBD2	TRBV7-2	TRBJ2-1	ASSRLAGERQF
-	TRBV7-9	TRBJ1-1	ASSLAVQGKTEAF